A single sample gave rise to the 9 T cell receptor beta chains below, sequenced in a study of OX40 agonist ivuxolimab in advanced cancers. Sequencing used immunoSEQ multiplex PCR; TCRdb keeps in-frame clones, though not all of them. The sample records approximately 52,000 clones, over 80% being singletons. The specimen comprised CD4+ or CD8+ T cells sorted from blood, sampled in a trial of the OX40 agonist ivuxolimab. These receptors all come from an adult with an advanced solid tumor such as melanoma, head and neck, liver or kidney cancer.

The J gene is TRBJ2-5, the V gene TRBV7-6; no definite D call. Trimming removed 1 base at V and 7 bases at J, with 13 bases between. In germline, CDR1 is SGHVS, CDR2 FNYEAQ. This CDR3 comprises 14 residues. CDR3 sequence reads: CASSLEGLPGTQYF. The CDR3, as DNA: TGTGCCAGCAGCTTAGAAGGCCTACCGGGGACCCAGTACTTC. Combining the CDR3 with reference TRBV7-6 and TRBJ2-5 gives the whole variable domain GAGVSQSPRYKVTKRGQDVALRCDPISGHVSLYWYRQALGQGPEFLTYFNYEAQQDKSGLPNDRFSAERPEGSISTLTIQRTEQRDSAMYRCASSLEGLPGTQYFGPGTRLLVL.

The chain carries TRBV5-6 and TRBJ2-3; 15 bases fit TRBD2. The CDR3 consists of 19 residues. Per the germline V gene, CDR1 is SGHDT and CDR2 is YYEEEE. The J segment lost 0 bases and the V segment lost 0 bases, leaving 5 bases of the junction unmatched. CDR3 loop: CASSLAGTSGGPSTDTQYF. The CDR3 DNA sequence: TGTGCCAGCAGCTTGGCAGGGACTAGCGGGGGGCCAAGCACAGATACGCAGTATTTT.

The V call is TRBV4-1, the J call TRBJ1-6; 7 nucleotides line up with TRBD1. Germline trimming cut 2 bases from V and 6 bases from J; bases unmatched to any gene: 7. The germline CDR1 and CDR2 sequences are MGHRA and YSYEKL. The CDR3 has 16 residues. The CDR3 sequence: CASSQLGTAINSPLHF. The CDR3 nucleotides read TGCGCCAGCAGCCAACTCGGGACAGCGATTAATTCACCCCTCCACTTT.

This clone was observed a handful of times. The gene calls are TRBV9 and TRBJ1-6; D is possibly TRBD1 (5 bases). The V end was cut by 3 bases, the J end by 7 bases, with 8 bases between. CDR1 and CDR2 (germline): SGDLS, YYNGEE. The CDR3 length is 13 residues. The CDR3 nucleotides are TGTGCCAGCAGCGCCCACAGGAATTCACCCCTCCACTTT. It translates to CASSAHRNSPLHF.

This chain uses TRBV7-6 with TRBJ1-4; D uncertain. The ends were cut back, 3 bases at V and 5 bases at J, with 4 bases in the middle. CDR3 length: 12 residues. The V gene's germline CDR1 is SGHVS and CDR2 FNYEAQ. CDR3: CASSFGNEKLFF. CDR3 in DNA: TGTGCCAGCAGCTTCGGCAATGAAAAACTGTTTTTT. The variable domain in full, with the rest retrieved from reference TRBV7-6 and TRBJ1-4, is GAGVSQSPRYKVTKRGQDVALRCDPISGHVSLYWYRQALGQGPEFLTYFNYEAQQDKSGLPNDRFSAERPEGSISTLTIQRTEQRDSAMYRCASSFGNEKLFFGSGTQLSVL.

This clone came up once. V is TRBV2 and J is TRBJ2-6; possibly TRBD1 for D (6 bases). V was clipped by 6 bases and J by 0 bases, with 12 bases between them. This CDR3 comprises 16 residues. CDR1 is SNHLY, CDR2 FYNNEI, per germline. CDR3 protein: CASRYTGPSGANVLTF. In nucleotides, the CDR3 is TGTGCCAGCAGATACACAGGGCCCTCTGGGGCCAACGTCCTGACTTTC.

The V gene is TRBV20-1, the J gene TRBJ1-2, with D possibly being TRBD1 (6 bases). The CDR3 contains 11 residues. The germline V gene encodes CDR1 DFQATT and CDR2 SNEGSKA (reference sequence). The ends were cut back, 8 bases at V and 11 bases at J, with 18 bases in the middle. The CDR3 DNA is TGCAGTTCGCAAAACAGGGTGGGGTACACCTTC. Amino acids: CSSQNRVGYTF.

The chain joins TRBV7-8 to TRBJ2-3; a possible D gene is TRBD1 (5 bases). The germline V and J ends were trimmed by 6 bases and 0 bases, with 10 bases remaining between them. CDR3 length: 14 amino acids. Germline V gene sequence: CDR1 SGHVS, CDR2 FQNEAQ. The CDR3 DNA reads as TGTGCCAGCAGTTGGACACTTAGCACAGATACGCAGTATTTT. It is translated as CASSWTLSTDTQYF.

This clone was seen once. V gene TRBV28 combines with J gene TRBJ1-2; D gene uncertain. The CDR3 consists of 14 residues. V lost 1 base, J lost 2 bases, and 8 bases lay in between. Germline V gene lookup returns CDR1 MDHEN and CDR2 SYDVKM. CDR3 protein: CASSLYEGNYGYTF. DNA for the CDR3: TGTGCCAGCAGTTTATACGAAGGAAACTATGGCTACACCTTC.